This T cell receptor beta chain was sequenced for a study of blood T cell repertoires in COVID-19. Study as a whole: COVID-19 samples from acute and convalescent phases originated in the United States, Italy and Spain. T cells, B-cell-depleted T cells, or PBMCs supplied cDNA or gDNA.

Per the authors' pipeline: Reference gene primer amplification yielded estimated nucleated cell counts. Produced via immunoSEQ multiplex PCR; TCRdb's table is partial and in-frame only. That table furnishes V, J and clone size, whereas the DNA furnished D and trimming. The sample includes around 76,000 clones, 90% to 95% of them seen just once. Germline V lookup: CDR1 SGHRS, CDR2 YFSETQ. The CDR3 loop spans 16 amino acids. The V and J ends lost 2 bases and 0 bases respectively, with 12 bases between them. The material sequenced was peripheral blood. The chain carries TRBV5-1 and TRBJ1-3; D is possibly TRBD1 (5 bases). The TCR was taken from a human donor in a cohort sampled during active COVID-19. The CDR3 region is CASSLMGGISGNTIYF. CDR3 bases: TGCGCCAGCAGCTTAATGGGGGGGATCTCTGGAAACACCATATATTTT.